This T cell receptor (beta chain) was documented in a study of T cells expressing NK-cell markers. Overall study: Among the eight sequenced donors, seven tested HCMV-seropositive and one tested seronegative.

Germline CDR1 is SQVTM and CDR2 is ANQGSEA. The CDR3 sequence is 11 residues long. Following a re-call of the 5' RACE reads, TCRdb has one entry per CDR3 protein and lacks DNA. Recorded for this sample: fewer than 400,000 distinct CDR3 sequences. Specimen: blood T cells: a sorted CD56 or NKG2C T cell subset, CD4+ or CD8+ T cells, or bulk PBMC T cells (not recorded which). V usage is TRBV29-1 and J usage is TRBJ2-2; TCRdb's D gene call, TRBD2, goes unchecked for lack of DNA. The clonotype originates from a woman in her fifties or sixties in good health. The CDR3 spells CSALFPGELFF.